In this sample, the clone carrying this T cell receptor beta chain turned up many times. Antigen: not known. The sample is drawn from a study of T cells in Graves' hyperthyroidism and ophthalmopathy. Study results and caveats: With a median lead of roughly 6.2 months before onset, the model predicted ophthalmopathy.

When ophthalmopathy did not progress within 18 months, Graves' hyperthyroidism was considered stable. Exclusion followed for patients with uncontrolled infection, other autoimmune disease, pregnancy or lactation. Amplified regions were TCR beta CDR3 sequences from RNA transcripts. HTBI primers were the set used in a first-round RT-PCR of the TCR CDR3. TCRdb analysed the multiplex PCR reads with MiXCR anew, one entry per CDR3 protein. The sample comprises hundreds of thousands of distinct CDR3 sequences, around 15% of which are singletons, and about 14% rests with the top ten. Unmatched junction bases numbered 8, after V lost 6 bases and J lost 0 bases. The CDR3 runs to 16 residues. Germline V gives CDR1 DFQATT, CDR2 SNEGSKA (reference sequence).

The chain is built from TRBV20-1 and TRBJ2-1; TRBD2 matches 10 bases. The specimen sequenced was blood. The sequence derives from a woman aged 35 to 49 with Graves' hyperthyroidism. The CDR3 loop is CSAVASSGSSYNEQFF. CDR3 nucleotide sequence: TGCAGTGCAGTAGCATCTAGCGGGAGCTCCTACAATGAGCAGTTCTTC.